The text below deals with one TCR beta chain. Trimming removed 9 bases at V and 7 bases at J, with 21 bases between. The CDR3 is 14 residues long. Germline values: CDR1 LNHDA, CDR2 SQIVND (reference sequence). The record originates from a study of T cells in Graves' hyperthyroidism and ophthalmopathy. The source material, RNA transcripts, was used to amplify TCR beta CDR3 regions. The study used the HTBI primer set for a first-round RT-PCR of the TCR CDR3. TCRdb reanalysed the multiplex PCR reads using MiXCR and keeps one entry per CDR3 protein. The repertoire has about half a million distinct CDR3 sequences, about 16% of them found once; the top ten carry roughly 29%.

The chain uses TRBV19 and TRBJ1-1; D perhaps matches TRBD1 (6 bases). This TCR was recovered from a woman aged 30 to 39 with Graves' ophthalmopathy. Sequenced: blood. The DNA for the CDR3 is TGTGCCAGCCGATGGGGGAACAGGGCCGGTGAAGCTTTCTTT. Its translation is CASRWGNRAGEAFF. The variable domain in full, with the rest retrieved from reference TRBV19 and TRBJ1-1, is DGGITQSPKYLFRKEGQNVTLSCEQNLNHDAMYWYRQDPGQGLRLIYYSQIVNDFQKGDIAEGYSVSREKKESFPLTVTSAQKNPTAFYLCASRWGNRAGEAFFGQGTRLTVV.